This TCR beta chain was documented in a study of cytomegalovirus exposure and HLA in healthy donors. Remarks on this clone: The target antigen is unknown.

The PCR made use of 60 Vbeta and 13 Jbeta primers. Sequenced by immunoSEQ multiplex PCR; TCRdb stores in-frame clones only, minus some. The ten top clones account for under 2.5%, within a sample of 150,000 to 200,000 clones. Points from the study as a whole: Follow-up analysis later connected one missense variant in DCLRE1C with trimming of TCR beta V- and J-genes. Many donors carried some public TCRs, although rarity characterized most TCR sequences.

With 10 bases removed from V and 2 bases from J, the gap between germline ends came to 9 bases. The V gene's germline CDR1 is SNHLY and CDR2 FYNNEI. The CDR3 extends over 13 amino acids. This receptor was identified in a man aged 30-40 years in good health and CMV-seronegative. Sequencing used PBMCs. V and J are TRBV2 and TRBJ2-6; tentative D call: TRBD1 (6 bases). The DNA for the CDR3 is TGTGCCACCGACAGGACTGGGGCCAACGTCCTGACTTTC. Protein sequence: CATDRTGANVLTF.